Below, 17 T cell receptor beta chains from the same sample are listed, as sequenced in a study of T-cell memory formation after mild COVID-19. TCRdb analysed the 5' RACE reads with MiXCR anew, one entry per CDR3 protein. The data show just over 350,000 distinct CDR3 sequences, with approximately 15% seen just once and approximately 20% held by the top ten. The sequenced sample consisted of PBMCs or a T cell subset sorted from them (not recorded which). The receptors derive from a young man who had mild COVID-19 (a few samples of this study predate the infection). Cell type and time point are not known.

This chain connects TRBV11-2 to TRBJ2-1, with a weak D call TRBD1 (5 bases). V lost 0 bases and J lost 6, with 15 bases in between. The CDR3 contains 16 residues. Germline values: CDR1 SGHAT, CDR2 FQNNGV. The DNA of the CDR3 is TGTGCCAGCAGCTTAGATAGGTACCCAAGGGGCAATGAGCAGTTCTTC. It is translated as CASSLDRYPRGNEQFF.

The chain employs TRBV28 and TRBJ2-2; 10 nucleotides agree with TRBD2. The germline gives CDR1 MDHEN, CDR2 SYDVKM. J gave up 4 bases and V 6 bases, and 11 bases lay outside the gene matches. The CDR3 consists of 17 residues. CDR3 residues: CASSRRVAGGVTGELFF. Here the CDR3 DNA reads TGTGCCAGCAGCCGGCGGGTAGCGGGGGGAGTCACCGGGGAGCTGTTTTTT.

This clonotype appeared a few times. The gene calls are TRBV6-2 or TRBV6-3 and TRBJ1-1; D remains unclear. Germline CDR1 MNHEY, CDR2 SVGEGT. The length of the CDR3 is 15 residues. Trimming took 2 bases from V and 2 from J, leaving 12 bases between them. Here the CDR3 reads CASSYKGRPNTEAFF. Here the CDR3 DNA reads TGTGCCAGCAGTTACAAAGGTCGCCCTAACACTGAAGCTTTCTTT.

In its sample, this clonotype was seen many times. The rearrangement links TRBV7-9 to TRBJ2-3; no clear D. Germline V gives CDR1 SEHNR, CDR2 FQNEAQ (reference sequence). V was cut by 2 bases and J by 0 bases, with 6 bases left in between. The CDR3 extends over 14 amino acids. DNA for the CDR3: TGTGCCAGCAGCTTAAAGGGTAGCACAGATACGCAGTATTTT. As protein: CASSLKGSTDTQYF.

This chain uses TRBV12-3 or TRBV12-4 with TRBJ2-7; 9 nucleotides align to TRBD1. Trimming took 3 bases from V and 9 from J; bases not matched to a gene: 3. There are 12 residues in the CDR3. Here the CDR3 reads CASSLGQGVQYF. DNA of the CDR3: TGTGCCAGCAGTTTGGGACAGGGTGTGCAGTACTTC.

This clonotype was observed a handful of times. The rearrangement uses TRBV18 and TRBJ1-1; D remains ambiguous. CDR3 length: 13 amino acids. Trimming took off 5 bases at V and 2 bases at J, with 9 bases between the two ends. The germline V gene has CDR1 KGHSH and CDR2 LQKENI. CDR3 protein: CASSNTPNTEAFF. The CDR3 nucleotides are TGTGCCAGCTCAAACACGCCCAACACTGAAGCTTTCTTT.

The sample holds a few counts of this clonotype. As DNA, the CDR3 is TGTGCCAGCAGTTACGGTGGGGAGCAGTACGTC. This translates into CASSYGGEQYV. The chain employs TRBV6-2 or TRBV6-3 and TRBJ2-7; D is uncertain. CDR3 size: 11 residues. The V gene's germline CDR1 is MNHEY and CDR2 SVGEGT. The V and J ends lost 2 bases and 7 bases respectively, with 6 bases between them.

This clonotype was seen repeatedly, ten times or more. This chain connects TRBV7-2 to TRBJ1-2, with D unresolved. The V end lost 0 bases, the J end lost 8 bases, and 16 bases lay between the germline ends. CDR1 and CDR2 (germline): SGHTA, FQGNSA. The CDR3 consists of 15 residues. CDR3: CASSLAAKAARGYTF. The CDR3 nucleotides are TGTGCCAGCAGCTTAGCCGCCAAGGCCGCAAGGGGCTACACCTTC. The full variable domain, in which reference TRBV7-2 and TRBJ1-2 provide the parts outside the CDR3, is GAGVSQSPSNKVTEKGKDVELRCDPISGHTALYWYRQSLGQGLEFLIYFQGNSAPDKSGLPSDRFSAERTGGSVSTLTIQRTQQEDSAVYLCASSLAAKAARGYTFGSGTRLTVV.

This sequence joins TRBV29-1 and TRBJ2-3; perhaps TRBD1 as D (6 bases). CDR1 SQVTM and CDR2 ANQGSEA come from the germline V gene. The CDR3 is made up of 15 amino acids. V was shortened by 2 bases and J by 4 bases, with 16 bases between the two germline ends. The CDR3 coding sequence is TGCAGCGTTGAACGACGACAGGATCAGGCAGATACGCAGTATTTT. Translated: CSVERRQDQADTQYF.

The chain recombines TRBV7-2 with TRBJ1-1; perhaps TRBD1 as D (5 bases). This CDR3 has 15 residues. With 1 base removed from V and 3 bases from J, the gap between germline ends came to 12 bases. Germline V gene lookup returns CDR1 SGHTA and CDR2 FQGNSA. Written as DNA, the CDR3 is TGTGCCAGCAGCTTAGTTTCGGGGACTTACACTGAAGCTTTCTTT. Amino acid sequence: CASSLVSGTYTEAFF.

V and J are TRBV7-9 and TRBJ2-7, with D perhaps matching TRBD1 or TRBD2 (5 bases each). Germline lookup yields CDR1 SEHNR and CDR2 FQNEAQ (reference sequence). V was trimmed by 2 bases and J by 3 bases, leaving 11 bases between them. The CDR3 consists of 14 residues. This CDR3 reads CASSLWDGYYEQYF. The CDR3 DNA follows: TGTGCCAGCAGCTTATGGGACGGCTACTACGAGCAGTACTTC.

There are a few counts of this clonotype. V and J are TRBV5-1 and TRBJ1-3, with D unclear. Trimming removed 5 bases at V and 0 bases at J, with 15 bases between. Per the germline V gene, CDR1 is SGHRS and CDR2 is YFSETQ. The CDR3 has 16 amino acids. The CDR3 reads CASSPGPKSSGNTIYF. The CDR3 DNA follows: TGCGCCAGCAGTCCCGGACCGAAATCCTCTGGAAACACCATATATTTT.

The rearrangement joins TRBV4-3 to TRBJ2-3; D uncertain. The CDR3 runs to 15 residues. V gave up 0 bases and J gave up 3 bases, with 10 bases separating them. Germline V gives CDR1 LGHNA, CDR2 YSLEER. This CDR3 is CASSQEPYTTDTQYF. The CDR3 coding sequence is TGCGCCAGCAGCCAAGAGCCATACACTACAGATACGCAGTATTTT.

The chain recombines TRBV23-1 with TRBJ2-7, with D perhaps TRBD1 (6 bases). TRBV23-1 is given ORF status, its function remaining uncertain. The CDR3 is 12 amino acids. Trimming pared 11 bases from V and 5 bases from J, leaving 16 bases between. The CDR3 is CALWDTGHEQYV. The CDR3 DNA reads TGCGCCCTTTGGGACACCGGGCACGAGCAGTACGTC.

The V gene is TRBV27, the J gene TRBJ1-2; D is ambiguous. The CDR3 is 13 amino acids. V was shortened by 3 bases and J by 3 bases, with 8 bases between the two germline ends. Germline V CDR1 and CDR2: MNHEY, SMNVEV (reference sequence). The CDR3 bases are TGTGCCAGCAGTTTCGCACAGTACTATGGCTACACCTTC. Residues: CASSFAQYYGYTF.

This clonotype was seen many times. This chain's CDR3 is CASSQEGQGFRGEAFF. The CDR3 nucleotides read TGCGCCAGCAGCCAAGAGGGACAGGGGTTTAGGGGTGAAGCTTTCTTT. This chain uses TRBV4-3 with TRBJ1-1, with 10 bases matching TRBD1. The V segment lost 0 bases and the J segment 7 bases; nucleotides outside the gene matches: 8. CDR3 length: 16 amino acids. In germline, CDR1 is LGHNA, CDR2 YSLEER.

This clonotype has at least ten counts. In DNA form, the CDR3 reads TGCGCCAGCAGCCGCGGACAGGGGGGGAACGAGCAGTACTTC. It codes for CASSRGQGGNEQYF. This chain uses TRBV4-1 with TRBJ2-7; 10 bases are a match to TRBD1. The trim removed 4 bases at V and 5 bases at J, leaving 5 bases unmatched. Germline V gives CDR1 MGHRA, CDR2 YSYEKL. This CDR3 has 14 residues.